This T cell receptor (beta chain) was identified during a study of T cell repertoires in aging, cancer and after chemotherapy. The template was genomic DNA from peripheral blood, not RNA. This clonotype is deemed medium-sized. TRB rearrangements spanning V, D and J were amplified using mixed TRB-A/B primers. Each CDR3 protein gets one entry after TCRdb re-called the multiplex PCR reads with MiXCR. The repertoire holds about 1,900 distinct CDR3 sequences, with about a sixth as singletons. CDR1 MNHNY and CDR2 SVGAGI come from the germline V gene (reference sequence). CDR3 length equals 15 residues. With V trimmed by 2 bases and J by 0 bases, 2 bases remained unmatched.

The source material was blood. V and J are TRBV6-6 and TRBJ2-7; 9 bases are a match to TRBD2. This sequence was found in a human donor with a solid tumor. The CDR3 bases are TGTGCCAGCAGTTACCTGACTAGCGGCTCCTACGAGCAGTACTTC. This encodes CASSYLTSGSYEQYF.